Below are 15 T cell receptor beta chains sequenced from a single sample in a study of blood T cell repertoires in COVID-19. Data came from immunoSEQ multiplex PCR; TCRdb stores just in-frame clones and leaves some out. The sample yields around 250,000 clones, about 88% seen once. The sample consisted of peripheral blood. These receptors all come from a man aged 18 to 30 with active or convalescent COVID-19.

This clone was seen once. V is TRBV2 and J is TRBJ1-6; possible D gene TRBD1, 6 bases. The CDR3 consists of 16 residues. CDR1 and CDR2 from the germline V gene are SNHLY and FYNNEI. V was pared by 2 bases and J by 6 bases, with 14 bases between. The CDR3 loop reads CASSESLGRGNSPLHF. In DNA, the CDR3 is TGTGCCAGCAGTGAATCCCTCGGCAGGGGTAATTCACCCCTCCACTTT.

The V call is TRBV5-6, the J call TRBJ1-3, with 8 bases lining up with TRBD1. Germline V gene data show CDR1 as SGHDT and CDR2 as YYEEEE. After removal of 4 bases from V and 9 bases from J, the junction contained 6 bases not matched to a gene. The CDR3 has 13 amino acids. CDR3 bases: TGTGCCAGCAGCCGCCAGGGGGCGAGCACCATATATTTT. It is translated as CASSRQGASTIYF.

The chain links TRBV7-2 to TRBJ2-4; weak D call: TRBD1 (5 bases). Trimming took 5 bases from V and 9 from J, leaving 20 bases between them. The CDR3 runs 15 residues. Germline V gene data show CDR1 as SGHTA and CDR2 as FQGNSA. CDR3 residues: CASSAAQLQGIIQYF. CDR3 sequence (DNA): TGTGCCAGCAGCGCAGCCCAACTGCAGGGCATCATTCAGTACTTC. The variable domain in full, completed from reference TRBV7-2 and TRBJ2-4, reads GAGVSQSPSNKVTEKGKDVELRCDPISGHTALYWYRQSLGQGLEFLIYFQGNSAPDKSGLPSDRFSAERTGGSVSTLTIQRTQQEDSAVYLCASSAAQLQGIIQYFGAGTRLSVL.

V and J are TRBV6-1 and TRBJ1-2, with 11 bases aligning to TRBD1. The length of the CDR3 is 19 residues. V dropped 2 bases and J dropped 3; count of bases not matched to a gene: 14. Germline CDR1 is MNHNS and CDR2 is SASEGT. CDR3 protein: CASSERSLWDRGSDYGYTF. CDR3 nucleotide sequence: TGTGCCAGCAGTGAACGTTCCTTGTGGGACAGGGGGTCGGACTATGGCTACACCTTC.

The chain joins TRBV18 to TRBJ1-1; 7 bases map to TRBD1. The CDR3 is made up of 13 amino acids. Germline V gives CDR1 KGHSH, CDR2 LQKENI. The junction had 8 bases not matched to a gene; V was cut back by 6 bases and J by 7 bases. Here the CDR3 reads CASSPGTDLEAFF. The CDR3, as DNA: TGTGCCAGCTCTCCCGGGACAGACCTTGAAGCTTTCTTT.

In DNA, the CDR3 is TGTGCCACCAGTGCTCTCAGGGGAGAAGATACGCAGTATTTT. Its translation is CATSALRGEDTQYF. This chain connects TRBV24-1 to TRBJ2-3; a weak D match, TRBD1 (6 bases). The CDR3 extends over 14 amino acids. Germline V CDR1 and CDR2: KGHDR, SFDVKD. V was shortened by 5 bases and J by 5 bases, with 13 bases between the two germline ends.

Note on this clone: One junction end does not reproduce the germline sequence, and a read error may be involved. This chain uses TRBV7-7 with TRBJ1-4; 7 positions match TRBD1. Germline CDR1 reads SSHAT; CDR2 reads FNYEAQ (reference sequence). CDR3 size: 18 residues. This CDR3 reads CASSLAGQELTTNEKLFF. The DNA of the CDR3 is TGTGCTAGCAGCTTAGCAGGACAGGAGCTCACAACTAATGAAAAACTGTTTTTT.

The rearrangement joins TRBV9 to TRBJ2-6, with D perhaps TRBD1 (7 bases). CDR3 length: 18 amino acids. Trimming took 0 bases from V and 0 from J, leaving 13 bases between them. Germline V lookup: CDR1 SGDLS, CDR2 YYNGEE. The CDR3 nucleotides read TGTGCCAGCAGCGTAGCTATGCAGGGGGGCTCTGGGGCCAACGTCCTGACTTTC. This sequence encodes CASSVAMQGGSGANVLTF.

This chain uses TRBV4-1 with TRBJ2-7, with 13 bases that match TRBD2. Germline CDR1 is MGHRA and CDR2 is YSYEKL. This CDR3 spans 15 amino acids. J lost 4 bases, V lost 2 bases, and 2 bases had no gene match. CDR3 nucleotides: TGCGCCAGCAGCCAACCGACTAGCGGGAGGTACGAGCAGTACTTC. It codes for CASSQPTSGRYEQYF.

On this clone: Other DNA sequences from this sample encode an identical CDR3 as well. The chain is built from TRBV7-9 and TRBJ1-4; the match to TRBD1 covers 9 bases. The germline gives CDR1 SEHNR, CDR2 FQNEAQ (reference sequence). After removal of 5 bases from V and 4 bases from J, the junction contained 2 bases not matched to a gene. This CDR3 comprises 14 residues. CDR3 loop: CASSRGQGNEKLFF. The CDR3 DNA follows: TGTGCCAGCAGCCGGGGACAGGGTAATGAAAAACTGTTTTTT.

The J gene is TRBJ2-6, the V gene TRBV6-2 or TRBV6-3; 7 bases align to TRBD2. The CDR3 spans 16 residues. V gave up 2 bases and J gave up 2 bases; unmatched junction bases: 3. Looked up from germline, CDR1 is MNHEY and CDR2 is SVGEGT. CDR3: CASSYREVAGANVLTF. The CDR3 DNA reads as TGTGCCAGCAGTTACCGGGAGGTTGCTGGGGCCAACGTCCTGACTTTC.

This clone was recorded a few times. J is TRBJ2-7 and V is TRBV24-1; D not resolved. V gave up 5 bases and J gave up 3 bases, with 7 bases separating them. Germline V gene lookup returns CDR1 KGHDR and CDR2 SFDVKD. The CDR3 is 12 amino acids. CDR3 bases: TGTGCCACCAGTGGACACAGCTACGAGCAGTACTTC. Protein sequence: CATSGHSYEQYF.

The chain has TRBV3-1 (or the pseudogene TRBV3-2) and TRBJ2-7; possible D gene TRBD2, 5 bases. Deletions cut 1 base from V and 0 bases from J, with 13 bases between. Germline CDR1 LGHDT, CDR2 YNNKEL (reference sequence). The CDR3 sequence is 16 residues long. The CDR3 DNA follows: TGTGCCAGCAGCCAAGGGAGCGGTGATCCCTCCTACGAGCAGTACTTC. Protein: CASSQGSGDPSYEQYF.

In DNA form, the CDR3 reads TGTGCCAGCAGCGACCGGGACAGATCCGAGACCCAGTACTTC. It codes for CASSDRDRSETQYF. The chain employs TRBV7-6 and TRBJ2-5; 7 bases are shared with TRBD1. From germline, CDR1 is SGHVS and CDR2 FNYEAQ. This CDR3 region has 14 residues. V was pared by 5 bases and J by 5 bases, with 8 bases of the junction left unmatched.

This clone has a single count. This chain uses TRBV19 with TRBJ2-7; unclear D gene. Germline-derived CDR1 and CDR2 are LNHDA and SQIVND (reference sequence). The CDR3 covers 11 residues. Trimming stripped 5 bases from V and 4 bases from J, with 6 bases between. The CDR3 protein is CASSQAYEQYF. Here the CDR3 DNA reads TGTGCCAGTAGTCAGGCTTACGAGCAGTACTTC. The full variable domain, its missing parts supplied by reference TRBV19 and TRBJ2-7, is DGGITQSPKYLFRKEGQNVTLSCEQNLNHDAMYWYRQDPGQGLRLIYYSQIVNDFQKGDIAEGYSVSREKKESFPLTVTSAQKNPTAFYLCASSQAYEQYFGPGTRLTVT.